Each of the 3 T cell receptor beta chains below was sequenced from the same sample in a study of cytomegalovirus exposure and HLA in healthy donors. Researchers ran the PCR with 60 Vbeta and 13 Jbeta primers. Using immunoSEQ multiplex PCR, the repertoire was profiled, and TCRdb retains in-frame clones only, with some absent. The sample comprises about 140,000 clones, around 77% of which are singletons, and 4.9% rests with the top ten. Sequenced sample: PBMCs. Source of these receptors: a woman in her forties or fifties in good health and CMV-seronegative.

This rearrangement joins TRBV27 to TRBJ2-7; D is unresolved. The V end was cut by 6 bases, the J end by 5 bases, with 17 bases between. Per germline, CDR1 MNHEY and CDR2 SMNVEV (reference sequence). This CDR3 has 14 residues. The CDR3 DNA sequence: TGTGCCAGCAGCCCATTGGTGGGCCAGAACGAGCAGTACTTC. This translates into CASSPLVGQNEQYF.

This chain links TRBV15 with TRBJ2-1; tentatively, D is TRBD1 (5 bases). The CDR3 spans 15 residues. Germline V gene lookup returns CDR1 LNHNV and CDR2 YYDKDF (reference sequence). Trimming took off 1 base at V and 8 bases at J, with 15 bases between the two ends. The CDR3 DNA reads as TGTGCCACCAGCAGAGGAAACCATACAGGCGATGAGCAGTTCTTC. Residues: CATSRGNHTGDEQFF.

The chain employs TRBV5-4 and TRBJ2-1, with 14 bases identical to TRBD2. Unmatched junction bases numbered 6, after V lost 4 bases and J lost 3 bases. Germline V gene lookup returns CDR1 SGHNT and CDR2 YYREEE (reference sequence). This CDR3 has 17 amino acids. The CDR3 DNA reads TGTGCCAGCAGCCTCCTGGGACTAGCGGGGGTCTACAATGAGCAGTTCTTC. Encoded protein: CASSLLGLAGVYNEQFF.